The source of this T cell receptor (beta chain) is a study of beta chain features in type 1 diabetes. Comment on this clone: Its antigen is not identified.

The study, taken as a whole, reports: Shorter TCRB CDR3s, moderately but significantly so, were found in Type 1 diabetes patients in all four CD4+ subsets. The naive, central memory and Treg TCRB repertoires of patients appeared to be more similar to one another than those of healthy donors. At VDJ recombination sites, type 1 diabetes patients had fewer insertions and more deleted nucleotides.

Of the isolated RNA, all was reverse transcribed, and so the sequenced material was expressed TCRB transcripts. Produced via immunoSEQ multiplex PCR; TCRdb's table is partial and in-frame only. The sample contains 23,000 or so clones, around 69% of which appear only once. This CDR3 is 15 amino acids long. V lost 6 bases to trimming and J lost 4 bases, with 19 bases between them. Per germline, CDR1 LGHNA and CDR2 YNFKEQ. A heparinised blood draw that averaged approximately 120 mL was obtained once from each donor. By way of CD45RO/CCR7/CD25/CD127/CD95/CD27, the CD4+ regulatory, stem cell-like memory, central memory and naive cells were sorted.

Sequencing input: Tregs from blood. The source of this sequence is a man between 18 and 29 years old with type 1 diabetes. This chain links TRBV4-2 with TRBJ2-7; D is perhaps TRBD2 (6 bases). CDR3: CASRLVPGEGYEQYF. CDR3 sequence (DNA): TGTGCCAGCAGACTAGTGCCGGGAGAGGGTTACGAGCAGTACTTC.